Listed below are T cell receptor beta chains from one sample, sequenced in a study of T cells in narcolepsy. The repertoire was sequenced with immunoSEQ multiplex PCR; TCRdb's copy has only in-frame clones and lacks some. The data contain fewer than 40,000 clones, about 80% of them singletons. Material for sequencing was CD45RA- memory CD4+ T cells from PBMCs. The receptors originated from a human donor with narcolepsy. Each CDR3 is given with its conserved first and last residue. The order of the fields is J gene, V gene, CDR3 length, clone size, D gene, CDR3 protein, CDR3 DNA. D genes are given only for firm matches. Only some rows state a clone size, as once, few, many or a class for expanded clones.

TRBJ1-5 TRBV30 13 NA NA CAWSGGGDQPQHF TGTGCCTGGAGTGGTGGGGGGGATCAGCCCCAGCATTTT
TRBJ2-4 TRBV19 14 NA NA CASSTQGIFNIQYF TGTGCCAGTAGTACACAGGGAATTTTCAACATTCAGTACTTC
TRBJ2-5 TRBV10-1 14 few NA CASPEGVAQETQYF TGCGCCAGCCCCGAGGGGGTAGCGCAAGAGACCCAGTACTTC
TRBJ2-1 TRBV20-1 11 NA NA CSADYYNEQFF TGCAGTGCTGACTACTACAATGAGCAGTTCTTC
TRBJ1-1 TRBV5-6 16 NA NA CASSHEPTRDSTEAFF TGTGCCAGCAGCCATGAACCTACCAGGGATTCCACTGAAGCTTTCTTT
TRBJ2-3 TRBV2 12 NA NA CASSGGLNTQYF TGTGCCAGCAGTGGGGGACTTAATACGCAGTATTTT
TRBJ2-7 TRBV4-1 16 NA TRBD2 CASSQDWRGSSYEQYF TGCGCCAGCAGCCAAGATTGGCGGGGGAGCTCCTACGAGCAGTACTTC
TRBJ2-7 TRBV5-6 17 NA TRBD2 CASSLGELRLAGVEQYF TGTGCCAGCAGCTTAGGTGAGCTTCGGCTAGCGGGGGTCGAGCAGTACTTC
TRBJ1-1 TRBV19 14 NA NA CASSIGLGSTEAFF TGTGCCAGTAGTATAGGGTTAGGAAGCACTGAAGCTTTCTTT
TRBJ1-1 TRBV6-6 16 NA NA CASSYSRAQPHTEAFF TGTGCCAGCAGTTACTCCAGGGCCCAGCCTCACACTGAAGCTTTCTTT
TRBJ1-5 TRBV27 13 NA NA CASSRFVGQPQHF TGTGCCAGCAGTCGGTTTGTGGGCCAGCCCCAGCATTTT
TRBJ1-5 TRBV19 14 NA NA CASSTPLGGTPQHF TGTGCCAGTAGTACACCCTTAGGGGGGACGCCCCAGCATTTT
TRBJ1-2 TRBV19 15 once TRBD1 CASTDVGQGFYGYTF TGTGCCAGTACCGACGTGGGACAGGGGTTCTATGGCTACACCTTC
TRBJ2-5 TRBV12-5 15 NA TRBD1 CASGLGTGMSETQYF TGTGCTAGTGGTTTGGGGACAGGGATGTCGGAGACCCAGTACTTC
TRBJ1-1 TRBV6-6 13 NA NA CASMEQVNTEAFF TGTGCCAGCATGGAGCAGGTGAACACTGAAGCTTTCTTT
TRBJ2-7 TRBV5-1 15 NA NA CASSLGGTLSYEQYF TGCGCCAGCAGCTTGGGAGGGACACTCTCCTACGAGCAGTACTTC
TRBJ1-1 TRBV6-6 13 NA NA CASGQGRFTEAFF TGTGCCAGCGGTCAGGGGAGATTCACTGAAGCTTTCTTT
TRBJ1-4 TRBV2 15 NA NA CASSLDEANNEKLFF TGTGCCAGCAGCTTGGACGAGGCGAATAATGAAAAACTGTTTTTT
TRBJ2-5 TRBV19 14 once NA CASSDSWYQETQYF TGTGCCAGTAGTGACAGTTGGTACCAAGAGACCCAGTACTTC
TRBJ2-3 TRBV5-1 15 NA TRBD2 CASSLGSGGTDTQYF TGCGCCAGCAGCTTGGGTAGCGGGGGGACAGATACGCAGTATTTT
TRBJ2-5 TRBV29-1 11 NA NA CSLGQQETQYF TGCAGCCTAGGACAGCAAGAGACCCAGTACTTC
TRBJ1-2 TRBV5-1 14 NA TRBD1 CASSSDRANYGYTF TGCGCCAGCAGCTCCGACAGGGCTAACTATGGCTACACCTTC
TRBJ2-4 TRBV5-1 15 NA TRBD1 CASSLGGDRGDIQYF TGCGCCAGCAGCTTGGGCGGGGACAGGGGTGACATTCAGTACTTC
TRBJ1-2 TRBV4-2 12 NA TRBD1 CASRRQGSGYTF TGTGCCAGCAGACGACAGGGAAGTGGCTACACCTTC
TRBJ1-5 TRBV6-1 13 few NA CASRRDSNQPQHF TGTGCCAGCAGGAGGGATAGCAATCAGCCCCAGCATTTT
TRBJ2-1 TRBV7-9 13 NA NA CASSSSVGNEQFF TGTGCCAGCAGCTCCTCGGTGGGGAATGAGCAGTTCTTC
TRBJ1-6 TRBV13 16 NA NA CASSLVEGRYNSPLHF TGTGCCAGCAGCTTGGTTGAAGGACGGTATAATTCACCCCTCCACTTT
TRBJ1-1 TRBV11-3 13 NA NA CASSRVMNTEAFF TGTGCCAGCAGCCGCGTAATGAACACTGAAGCTTTCTTT
TRBJ1-3 TRBV5-5 14 NA NA CASSLLPAGNTIYF TGTGCCAGCAGCTTGCTCCCAGCTGGAAACACCATATATTTT
TRBJ2-3 TRBV7-9 14 NA TRBD2 CASSFSGGGDTQYF TGTGCCAGCAGCTTTAGCGGGGGGGGAGATACGCAGTATTTT
TRBJ2-2 TRBV9 14 NA NA CASSGPSNTGELFF TGTGCCAGCAGCGGACCCTCAAACACCGGGGAGCTGTTTTTT
TRBJ2-7 TRBV30 14 few NA CAWSPGTARYEQYF TGTGCCTGGTCACCCGGGACGGCCCGGTACGAGCAGTACTTC
TRBJ1-1 TRBV4-1 14 once NA CATLLGGVNTEAFF TGCGCCACCTTACTGGGGGGGGTAAACACTGAAGCTTTCTTT
TRBJ1-2 TRBV5-8 15 NA NA CASSLDAGSGGGYTF TGTGCCAGCAGCTTGGATGCAGGGAGTGGAGGTGGCTACACCTTC
TRBJ1-1 TRBV2 15 NA NA CASSDGGPGDTEAFF TGTGCCAGCAGTGACGGAGGTCCGGGGGACACTGAAGCTTTCTTT
TRBJ2-5 TRBV9 15 NA NA CASSVTPRGGETQYF TGTGCCAGCAGCGTAACCCCGAGAGGCGGGGAGACCCAGTACTTC
TRBJ2-6 TRBV5-4 17 NA NA CASSLDRTSSGANVLTF TGTGCCAGCAGCTTGGACCGCACAAGCTCTGGGGCCAACGTCCTGACTTTC
TRBJ1-4 TRBV18 15 NA NA CASSPPSRVDEKLFF TGTGCCAGCTCACCACCGAGCAGGGTGGATGAAAAACTGTTTTTT
TRBJ2-3 TRBV7-9 15 NA TRBD2 CASSPSGARTDTQYF TGTGCCAGCAGCCCCAGCGGGGCCCGTACAGATACGCAGTATTTT
TRBJ1-5 TRBV7-7 13 once TRBD1 CASSPDRGQPQHF TGTGCTAGCAGCCCAGACAGGGGACAGCCCCAGCATTTT
TRBJ1-5 TRBV7-9 15 NA TRBD1 CASSPGQGTNQPQHF TGTGCCAGCAGCCCTGGACAGGGCACAAATCAGCCCCAGCATTTT
TRBJ2-2 TRBV30 13 NA NA CAWKFGYRSELFF TGTGCCTGGAAGTTCGGTTATCGGTCGGAGCTGTTTTTT